This TCR beta chain originates from a study of blood T cell repertoires in COVID-19. Across the whole study: T cells, B-cell-depleted T cells, or PBMCs provided the cDNA or gDNA that served as material.

The protocol was immunoSEQ multiplex PCR, while the TCRdb copy is restricted to in-frame clones and leaves out a portion. The sample has around 150,000 clones, 85% seen once. The TCR sequence derives from a human donor with acute or convalescent COVID-19. The donor label of this sample is uncertain. The sample taken for sequencing was peripheral blood.

This chain's CDR3 is CASSMDGHGEPQHF. In nucleotides, the CDR3 is TGCGCCAGCAGCATGGATGGCCACGGGGAGCCCCAGCATTTT. The rearrangement joins TRBV5-1 to TRBJ1-5; D ambiguous. V was pared by 4 bases and J by 8 bases, with 16 bases between. CDR1 and CDR2 (germline): SGHRS, YFSETQ. This CDR3 has 14 residues. Filled out from reference TRBV5-1 and TRBJ1-5, the complete variable domain reads KAGVTQTPRYLIKTRGQQVTLSCSPISGHRSVSWYQQTPGQGLQFLFEYFSETQRNKGNFPGRFSGRQFSNSRSEMNVSTLELGDSALYLCASSMDGHGEPQHFGDGTRLSIL.